These 6 T cell receptor beta chains were sequenced from one sample in a study of cytomegalovirus exposure and HLA in healthy donors. Vbeta (60) and Jbeta (13) primers were used in the PCR. The assay was immunoSEQ multiplex PCR, and TCRdb's table has in-frame clones only and misses some. The sample lists under 35,000 clones; about 62% were seen once. Sequenced: PBMCs. Receptors originate from a male donor in good health and CMV-seropositive.

V gene TRBV28 combines with J gene TRBJ1-5, with no clear D. The CDR3 has 13 amino acids. From germline, CDR1 is MDHEN and CDR2 SYDVKM. V was shortened by 7 bases and J by 2 bases, with 9 bases between the two germline ends. CDR3 amino acids: CASILAGNQPQHF. The CDR3 DNA reads as TGTGCCAGCATCCTGGCGGGCAATCAGCCCCAGCATTTT. The full variable domain, with the rest looked up from reference TRBV28 and TRBJ1-5, is DVKVTQSSRYLVKRTGEKVFLECVQDMDHENMFWYRQDPGLGLRLIYFSYDVKMKEKGDIPEGYSVSREKKERFSLILESASTNQTSMYLCASILAGNQPQHFGDGTRLSIL.

This clone has a handful of counts. This chain uses TRBV25-1 with TRBJ1-5, with D maybe TRBD1 (6 bases). The V and J ends lost 2 bases and 5 bases respectively, with 10 bases between them. The CDR3 has 14 residues. In germline, CDR1 is MGHDK, CDR2 SYGVNS. CDR3 coding DNA: TGTGCCAGCAGTGAACGGGGGGCGGATCAGCCCCAGCATTTT. Translating it yields CASSERGADQPQHF.

In the case of this clone: In the same sample, other DNA sequences code for this CDR3. The rearrangement uses TRBV2 and TRBJ1-3, with D unresolved. Germline-derived CDR1 and CDR2 are SNHLY and FYNNEI. The CDR3 spans 12 residues. V was trimmed by 2 bases and J by 3 bases, leaving 2 bases between them. The CDR3 DNA follows: TGTGCCAGCAGTGAACTTGGAAACACCATATATTTT. Translation: CASSELGNTIYF.

The rearrangement links TRBV18 to TRBJ1-6, with 7 bases aligning to TRBD1. Germline V gene data show CDR1 as KGHSH and CDR2 as LQKENI. V shed 6 bases and J 6 bases; nucleotides not matched to a gene: 5. The CDR3 extends over 14 amino acids. The CDR3 loop is CASSRDSTNSPLHF. The CDR3 DNA reads TGTGCCAGCTCCAGGGACAGTACTAATTCACCCCTCCACTTT.

This clone was seen only a few times. The CDR3 DNA reads TGTGCCAGCTCACTACAGGATACGCAGTATTTT. This gives the protein CASSLQDTQYF. The rearrangement joins TRBV18 to TRBJ2-3; D not resolved. CDR1 is KGHSH, CDR2 LQKENI, per germline. The V gene lost 4 bases and the J gene lost 6 bases, with 5 bases spanning the gap. This CDR3 comprises 11 residues.

This clone was picked up one time. The chain is built from TRBV5-4 and TRBJ2-3; D is possibly TRBD2 (6 bases). The CDR3 loop spans 11 amino acids. The germline V gene encodes CDR1 SGHNT and CDR2 YYREEE (reference sequence). The germline V and J ends were trimmed by 6 bases and 7 bases, with 9 bases remaining between them. The CDR3 DNA sequence: TGTGCCAGCAACGGCGGGAATACGCAGTATTTT. Its protein is CASNGGNTQYF.